This T cell receptor (beta chain) was obtained from a study of PD-L1 blockade in urothelial cancer. About the research overall: Patients with male sex and bladder-origin urothelial cancer accounted for about 85% of the roughly 30 enrolled. Prior regimens of chemotherapy numbered 0 to 3 per patient. T cells were recovered from blood samples at a median of roughly 150,000.

Noted time point: pretreatment peripheral blood. The assay was immunoSEQ multiplex PCR, and TCRdb's table has in-frame clones only and misses some. This table holds tens of thousands of clones, about 76% found once. Looked up from germline, CDR1 is SNHLY and CDR2 is FYNNEI. Trimming shortened V by 7 bases and J by 3 bases, and 14 bases separated the two germline ends. The CDR3 is 14 residues long. This clonotype originated in a man aged 65-85 years with urothelial cancer. The source was PBMCs, collected around atezolizumab (anti-PD-L1) treatment. This chain links TRBV2 with TRBJ2-3; D is unresolved. DNA for the CDR3: TGTGCCAGCAATGGTTTAGCTCTTACAGATACGCAGTATTTT. As protein: CASNGLALTDTQYF. The full variable domain, its missing parts supplied by reference TRBV2 and TRBJ2-3, is EPEVTQTPSHQVTQMGQEVILRCVPISNHLYFYWYRQILGQKVEFLVSFYNNEISEKSEIFDDQFSVERPDGSNFTLKIRSTKLEDSAMYFCASNGLALTDTQYFGPGTRLTVL.